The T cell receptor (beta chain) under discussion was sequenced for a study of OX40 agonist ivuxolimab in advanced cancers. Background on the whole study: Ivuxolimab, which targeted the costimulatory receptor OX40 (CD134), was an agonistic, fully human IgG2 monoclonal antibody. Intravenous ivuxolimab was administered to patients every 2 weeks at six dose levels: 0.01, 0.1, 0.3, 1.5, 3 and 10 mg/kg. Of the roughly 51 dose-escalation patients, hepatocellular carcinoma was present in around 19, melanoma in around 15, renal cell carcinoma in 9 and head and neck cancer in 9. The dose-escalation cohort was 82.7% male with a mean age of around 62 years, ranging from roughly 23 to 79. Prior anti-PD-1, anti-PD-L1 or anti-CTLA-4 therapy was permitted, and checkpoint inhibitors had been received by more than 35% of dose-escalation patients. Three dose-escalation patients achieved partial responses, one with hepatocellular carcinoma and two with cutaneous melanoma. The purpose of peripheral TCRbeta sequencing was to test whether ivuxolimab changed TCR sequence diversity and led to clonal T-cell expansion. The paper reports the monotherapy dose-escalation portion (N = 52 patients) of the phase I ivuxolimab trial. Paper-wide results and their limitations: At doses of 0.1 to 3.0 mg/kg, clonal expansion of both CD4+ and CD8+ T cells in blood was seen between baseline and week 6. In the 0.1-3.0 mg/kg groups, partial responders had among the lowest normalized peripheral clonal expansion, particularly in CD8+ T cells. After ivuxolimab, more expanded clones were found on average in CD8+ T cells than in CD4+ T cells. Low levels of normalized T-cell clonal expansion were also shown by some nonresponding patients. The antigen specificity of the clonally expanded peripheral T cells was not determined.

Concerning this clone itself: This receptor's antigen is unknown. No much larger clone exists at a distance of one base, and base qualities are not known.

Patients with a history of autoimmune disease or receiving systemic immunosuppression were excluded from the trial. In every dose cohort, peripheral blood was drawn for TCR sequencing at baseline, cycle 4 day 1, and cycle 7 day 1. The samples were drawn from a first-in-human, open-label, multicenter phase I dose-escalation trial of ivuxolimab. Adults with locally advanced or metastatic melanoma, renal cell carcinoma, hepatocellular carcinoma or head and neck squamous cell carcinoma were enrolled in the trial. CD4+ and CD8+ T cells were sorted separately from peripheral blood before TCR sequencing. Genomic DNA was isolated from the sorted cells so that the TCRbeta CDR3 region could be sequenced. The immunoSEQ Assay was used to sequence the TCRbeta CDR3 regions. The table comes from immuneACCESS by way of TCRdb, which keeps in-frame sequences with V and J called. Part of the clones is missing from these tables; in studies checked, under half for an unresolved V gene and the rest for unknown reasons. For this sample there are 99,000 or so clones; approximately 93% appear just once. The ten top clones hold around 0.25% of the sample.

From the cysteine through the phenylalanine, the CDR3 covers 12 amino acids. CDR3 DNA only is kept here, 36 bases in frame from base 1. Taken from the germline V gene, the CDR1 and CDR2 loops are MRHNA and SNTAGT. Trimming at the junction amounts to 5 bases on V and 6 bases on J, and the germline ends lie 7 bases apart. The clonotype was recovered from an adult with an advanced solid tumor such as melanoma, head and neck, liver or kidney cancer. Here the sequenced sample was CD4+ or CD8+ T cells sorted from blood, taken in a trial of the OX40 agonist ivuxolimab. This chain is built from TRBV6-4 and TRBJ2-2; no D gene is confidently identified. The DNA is TGTGCCAGCAGTACTACCGCCGGGGAGCTGTTTTTT. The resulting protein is CASSTTAGELFF.